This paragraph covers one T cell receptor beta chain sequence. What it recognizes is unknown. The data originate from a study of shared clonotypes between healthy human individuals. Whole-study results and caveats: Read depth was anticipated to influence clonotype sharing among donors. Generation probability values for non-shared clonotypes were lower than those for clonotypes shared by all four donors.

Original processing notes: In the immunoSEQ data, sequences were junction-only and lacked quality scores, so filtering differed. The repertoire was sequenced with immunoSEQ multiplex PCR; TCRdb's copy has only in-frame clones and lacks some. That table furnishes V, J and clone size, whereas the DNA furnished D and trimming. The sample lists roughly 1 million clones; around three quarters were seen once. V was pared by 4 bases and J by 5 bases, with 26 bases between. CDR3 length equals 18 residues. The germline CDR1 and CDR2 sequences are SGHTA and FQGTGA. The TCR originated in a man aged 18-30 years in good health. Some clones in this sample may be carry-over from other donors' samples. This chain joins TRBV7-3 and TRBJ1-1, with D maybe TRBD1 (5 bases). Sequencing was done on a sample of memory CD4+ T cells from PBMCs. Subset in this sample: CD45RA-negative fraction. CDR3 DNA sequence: TGTGCCAGCAGCTCTATGGGAGCCGTGGCAGGGACGAGGACTGAAGCTTTCTTT. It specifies CASSSMGAVAGTRTEAFF.